The sequence of this T cell receptor beta chain was determined in a study of blood T cell repertoires in COVID-19. In the study's own analysis: Reference gene primer amplification gave nucleated cell count estimates. Assay used: immunoSEQ multiplex PCR; TCRdb lists only in-frame clones, some missing. V, J and clone size derive from that table, while D and trimming were established from the DNA sequence. The data contain 270,000 or so clones, more than 65% of them singletons. With 6 bases clipped from V and 1 base from J, the junction kept 9 bases outside the gene matches. The CDR3 has 17 residues. Germline CDR1 is MGHDK and CDR2 is SYGVNS.

Material: peripheral blood. The V call is TRBV25-1, the J call TRBJ2-2; the match to TRBD2 covers 9 bases. The receptor's source is a young woman with acute or convalescent COVID-19. The chain's CDR3 is CASRPLAGPGNTGELFF. CDR3 DNA: TGTGCCAGCAGGCCCCTAGCGGGACCCGGGAACACCGGGGAGCTGTTTTTT.